This TCR beta chain was sequenced for a study of T cell clonotyping in hematopoietic cell transplantation. This CDR3 is built from 14 residues. V shed 3 bases and J 6 bases; nucleotides not matched to a gene: 7. CDR1 is SGDLS, CDR2 YYNGEE, per germline. Repertoires were generated with immunoSEQ multiplex PCR, while TCRdb's copy carries only in-frame clones and drops some. The repertoire holds about 6,300 clones, 85% to 90% seen once, with roughly 15% in the top ten. Blood collection times were about day -28 and days 30, 100, 180 posttransplant. The chain has TRBV9 and TRBJ2-7, with TRBD1 identical over 9 bases. The source material was peripheral blood mononuclear cells, sampled 180 days after allogeneic stem cell transplant. The sequence was collected from a female patient aged 50-59 years who had an allogeneic stem cell transplant from an unrelated donor, so the T cells may come from the graft donor. Some clones in this sample may be carry-over from other donors' samples. This CDR3 is CASSGKDRGGEQYF. For the CDR3, the DNA is TGTGCCAGCAGCGGGAAGGACAGGGGAGGCGAGCAGTACTTC.